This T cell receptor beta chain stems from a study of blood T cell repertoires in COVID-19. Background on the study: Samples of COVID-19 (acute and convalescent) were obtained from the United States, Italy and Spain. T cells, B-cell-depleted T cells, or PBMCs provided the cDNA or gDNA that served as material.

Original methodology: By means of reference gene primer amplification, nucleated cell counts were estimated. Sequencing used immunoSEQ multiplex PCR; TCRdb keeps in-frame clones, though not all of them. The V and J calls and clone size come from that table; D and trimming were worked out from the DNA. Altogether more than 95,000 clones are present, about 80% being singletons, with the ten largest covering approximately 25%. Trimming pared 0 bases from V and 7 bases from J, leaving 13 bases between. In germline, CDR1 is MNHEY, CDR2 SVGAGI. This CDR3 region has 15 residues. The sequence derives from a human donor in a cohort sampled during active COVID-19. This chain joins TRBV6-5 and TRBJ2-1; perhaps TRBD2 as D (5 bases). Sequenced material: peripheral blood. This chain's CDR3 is CASSYSLGPGNEQFF. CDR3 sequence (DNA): TGTGCCAGCAGTTACTCGCTAGGGCCGGGGAATGAGCAGTTCTTC.